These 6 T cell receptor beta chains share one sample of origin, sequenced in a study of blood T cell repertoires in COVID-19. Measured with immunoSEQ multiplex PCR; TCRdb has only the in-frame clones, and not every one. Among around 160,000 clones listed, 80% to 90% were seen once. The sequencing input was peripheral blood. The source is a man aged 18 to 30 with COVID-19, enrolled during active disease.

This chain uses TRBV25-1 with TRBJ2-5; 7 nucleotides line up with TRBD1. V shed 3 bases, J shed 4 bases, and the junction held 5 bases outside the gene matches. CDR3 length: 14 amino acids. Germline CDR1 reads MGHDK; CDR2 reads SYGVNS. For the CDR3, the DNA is TGTGCCAGCAGTGACCCAGGGGGAAGAGAGACCCAGTACTTC. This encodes CASSDPGGRETQYF.

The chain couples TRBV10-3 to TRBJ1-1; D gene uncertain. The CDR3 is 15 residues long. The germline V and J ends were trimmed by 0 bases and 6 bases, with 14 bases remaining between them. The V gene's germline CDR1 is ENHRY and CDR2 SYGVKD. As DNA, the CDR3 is TGTGCCATCAGTGAGTCAGAGGGCAGGAAATCTGAAGCTTTCTTT. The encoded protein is CAISESEGRKSEAFF.

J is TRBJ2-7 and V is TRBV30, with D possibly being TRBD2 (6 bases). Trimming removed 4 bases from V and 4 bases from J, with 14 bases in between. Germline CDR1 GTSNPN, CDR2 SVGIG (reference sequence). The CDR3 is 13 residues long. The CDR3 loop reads CAWTPGRLYEQYF. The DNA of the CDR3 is TGTGCCTGGACCCCTGGGAGGCTGTACGAGCAGTACTTC.

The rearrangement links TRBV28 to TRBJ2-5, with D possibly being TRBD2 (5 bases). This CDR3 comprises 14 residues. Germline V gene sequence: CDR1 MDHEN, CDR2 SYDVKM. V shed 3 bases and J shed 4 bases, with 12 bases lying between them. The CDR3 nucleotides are TGTGCCAGCAGTTTCCCCGCTAGCTTAGAGACCCAGTACTTC. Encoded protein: CASSFPASLETQYF.

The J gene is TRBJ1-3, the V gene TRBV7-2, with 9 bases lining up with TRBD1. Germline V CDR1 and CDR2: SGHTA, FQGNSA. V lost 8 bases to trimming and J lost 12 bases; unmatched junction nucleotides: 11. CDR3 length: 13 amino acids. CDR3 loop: CASFHTGGEGIYF. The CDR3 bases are TGTGCCAGCTTCCATACAGGGGGCGAAGGCATATATTTT. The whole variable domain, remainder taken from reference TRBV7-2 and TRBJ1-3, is GAGVSQSPSNKVTEKGKDVELRCDPISGHTALYWYRQSLGQGLEFLIYFQGNSAPDKSGLPSDRFSAERTGGSVSTLTIQRTQQEDSAVYLCASFHTGGEGIYFGEGSWLTVV.

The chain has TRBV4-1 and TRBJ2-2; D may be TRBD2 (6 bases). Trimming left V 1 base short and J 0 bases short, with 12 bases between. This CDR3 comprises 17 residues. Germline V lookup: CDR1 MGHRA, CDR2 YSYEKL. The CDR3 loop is CASSQVNTGANTGELFF. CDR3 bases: TGCGCCAGCAGCCAAGTTAATACGGGGGCGAACACCGGGGAGCTGTTTTTT.